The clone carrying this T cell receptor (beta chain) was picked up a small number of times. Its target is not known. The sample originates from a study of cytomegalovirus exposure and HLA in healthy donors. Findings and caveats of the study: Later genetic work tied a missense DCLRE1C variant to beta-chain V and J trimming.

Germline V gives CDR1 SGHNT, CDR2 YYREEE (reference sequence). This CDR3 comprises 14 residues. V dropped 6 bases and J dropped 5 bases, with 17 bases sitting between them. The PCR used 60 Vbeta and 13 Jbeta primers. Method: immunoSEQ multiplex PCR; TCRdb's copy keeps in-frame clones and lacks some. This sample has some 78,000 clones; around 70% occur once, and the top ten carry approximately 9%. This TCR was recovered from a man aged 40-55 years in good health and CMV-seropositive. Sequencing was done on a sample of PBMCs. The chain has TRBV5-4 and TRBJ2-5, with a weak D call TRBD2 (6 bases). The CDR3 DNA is TGTGCCAGCACCCTATCGGGAGAGCAGGAGACCCAGTACTTC. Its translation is CASTLSGEQETQYF.